Below, 17 T cell receptor beta chains from the same sample are listed, as sequenced in a study of blood T cell repertoires in COVID-19. Measured with immunoSEQ multiplex PCR; TCRdb has only the in-frame clones, and not every one. The profile covers 35,000 to 50,000 clones, with over 75% appearing a single time and over 1% taken by the ten largest. The sample taken for sequencing was peripheral blood. The receptors originated from a woman aged 35 to 49 with acute or convalescent COVID-19.

This clone came up a few times. The rearrangement links TRBV19 to TRBJ1-1; no firm D call. Trimming left V 1 base short and J 1 base short, with 4 bases between. The CDR3 has 13 residues. Germline-derived CDR1 and CDR2 are LNHDA and SQIVND (reference sequence). The CDR3 DNA sequence: TGTGCCAGTAGTATAGGTCAGAACACTGAAGCTTTCTTT. It translates to CASSIGQNTEAFF.

The CDR3 here is CATSRGPLAAQETQYF. The CDR3 nucleotides are TGTGCCACCAGCAGAGGCCCACTAGCGGCACAAGAGACCCAGTACTTC. J is TRBJ2-5 and V is TRBV15, with 8 bases fitting TRBD2. The CDR3 runs 16 residues. Losses at the gene ends were 1 base for V and 2 bases for J; bases not matched to a gene: 6. Germline CDR1 and CDR2: LNHNV and YYDKDF (reference sequence).

The CDR3 DNA is TGTGCCAGTAGTACAAGAGTCCCAACTAATGAAAAACTGTTTTTT. Its translation is CASSTRVPTNEKLFF. This rearrangement joins TRBV19 to TRBJ1-4, with D unresolved. V was trimmed by 4 bases and J by 0 bases, leaving 9 bases between them. Germline lookup yields CDR1 LNHDA and CDR2 SQIVND (reference sequence). CDR3 size: 15 residues.

The rearrangement links TRBV7-6 to TRBJ2-7; 11 bases are a match to TRBD2. The CDR3 runs to 13 residues. Trimming removed 3 bases from V and 12 bases from J; junction bases left unmatched: 7. The germline V gene encodes CDR1 SGHVS and CDR2 FNYEAQ. CDR3 residues: CASSFSPTSGMYF. The CDR3 DNA follows: TGTGCCAGCAGCTTTTCACCGACTAGCGGGATGTACTTC.

V usage is TRBV14 and J usage is TRBJ1-1, with 7 nucleotides matching TRBD1. Germline V gene data show CDR1 as SGHDN and CDR2 as FVKESK. The CDR3 covers 13 residues. The junction had 4 bases not matched to a gene; V was cut back by 5 bases and J by 4 bases. CDR3 in DNA: TGTGCCAGCAGCGGAAACAGGGGCACTGAAGCTTTCTTT. This translates into CASSGNRGTEAFF.

The chain joins TRBV19 to TRBJ2-5; D gene unclear. Germline CDR1 reads LNHDA; CDR2 reads SQIVND (reference sequence). The CDR3 sequence is 11 residues long. The V and J ends lost 5 bases and 5 bases respectively, with 6 bases between them. This chain's CDR3 is CASSGEETQYF. The CDR3 DNA sequence: TGTGCCAGTAGTGGAGAGGAGACCCAGTACTTC. The variable domain in full, with the rest retrieved from reference TRBV19 and TRBJ2-5, is DGGITQSPKYLFRKEGQNVTLSCEQNLNHDAMYWYRQDPGQGLRLIYYSQIVNDFQKGDIAEGYSVSREKKESFPLTVTSAQKNPTAFYLCASSGEETQYFGPGTRLLVL.

V usage is TRBV11-3 and J usage is TRBJ2-5; 11 bases map to TRBD2. After removal of 5 bases from V and 7 bases from J, the junction contained 15 bases not matched to a gene. Germline values: CDR1 SGHNT, CDR2 YENEEA. This CDR3 contains 17 residues. CDR3 DNA: TGTGCCAGCAGCCCCGGCGGTAGCGGGAGGGCCTCGGCGACCCAGTACTTC. As protein: CASSPGGSGRASATQYF.

V usage is TRBV5-1 and J usage is TRBJ2-3, with a weak D call TRBD1 (6 bases). CDR1 and CDR2 from the germline V gene are SGHRS and YFSETQ. V was clipped by 3 bases and J by 0 bases, with 8 bases between them. The length of the CDR3 is 14 residues. The chain's CDR3 is CASSWTASTDTQYF. DNA for the CDR3: TGCGCCAGCAGCTGGACAGCGAGCACAGATACGCAGTATTTT. Variable domain in full (rest from reference TRBV5-1 and TRBJ2-3): KAGVTQTPRYLIKTRGQQVTLSCSPISGHRSVSWYQQTPGQGLQFLFEYFSETQRNKGNFPGRFSGRQFSNSRSEMNVSTLELGDSALYLCASSWTASTDTQYFGPGTRLTVL.

The chain carries TRBV28 and TRBJ2-7, with 9 bases aligning to TRBD1. The CDR3 loop spans 15 amino acids. Germline assignment: CDR1 MDHEN and CDR2 SYDVKM. V lost 8 bases, J lost 0 bases, and 8 bases stayed unmatched. CDR3 protein: CASLSRDRVSYEQYF. In DNA, the CDR3 is TGTGCCAGCCTTAGCCGGGACAGGGTCTCCTACGAGCAGTACTTC.

This chain connects TRBV27 to TRBJ2-1; 8 bases are shared with TRBD1. Germline V gene lookup returns CDR1 MNHEY and CDR2 SMNVEV (reference sequence). The ends lost 7 bases at V and 6 bases at J; junction bases unmatched: 8. CDR3 length: 14 residues. The CDR3 nucleotides read TGTGCCAGCACCATAGGACAGGGCCCCAATGAGCAGTTCTTC. It translates to CASTIGQGPNEQFF.

This chain uses TRBV30 with TRBJ1-3; the match to TRBD1 covers 8 bases. J was trimmed by 2 bases and V by 3 bases; bases with no gene match: 6. The germline V gene encodes CDR1 GTSNPN and CDR2 SVGIG (reference sequence). The CDR3 sequence is 15 residues long. CDR3 coding DNA: TGTGCCTGGAGGTATGACAGGGGCACTGGAAACACCATATATTTT. Translating gives CAWRYDRGTGNTIYF.

The chain uses TRBV6-6 and TRBJ2-1, with D tentatively TRBD2 (5 bases). Trimming stripped 6 bases from V and 7 bases from J, with 13 bases between. Germline V gene lookup returns CDR1 MNHNY and CDR2 SVGAGI (reference sequence). CDR3 length: 13 residues. The CDR3 spells CASSRGLNNEQFF. The CDR3 DNA follows: TGTGCCAGCAGCCGCGGGTTAAATAATGAGCAGTTCTTC.

This clone was counted a few times. The V gene is TRBV20-1, the J gene TRBJ1-6; the match to TRBD1 covers 8 bases. V lost 3 bases to trimming and J lost 8 bases; unmatched junction nucleotides: 6. CDR3 length: 14 amino acids. Germline V gene data show CDR1 as DFQATT and CDR2 as SNEGSKA (reference sequence). The CDR3: CSASAQGADSPLHF. The CDR3 DNA follows: TGCAGTGCTAGTGCCCAGGGGGCAGATTCACCCCTCCACTTT.

The genes are TRBV18 and TRBJ1-5, with TRBD1 matching 8 bases. V shed 4 bases and J 3 bases; nucleotides not matched to a gene: 8. CDR3 size: 16 residues. CDR1 and CDR2 from the germline V gene are KGHSH and LQKENI. The CDR3, as DNA: TGTGCCAGCTCACAGTGGGGACAGGTGAACAATCAGCCCCAGCATTTT. Protein product: CASSQWGQVNNQPQHF.

This chain links TRBV7-6 with TRBJ2-2; TRBD1 agrees at 10 bases. CDR1 and CDR2 (germline): SGHVS, FNYEAQ. J was trimmed by 5 bases and V by 4 bases; bases with no gene match: 4. The CDR3 is 15 amino acids. The CDR3 DNA sequence: TGTGCCAGCAGCTCCGGACAGGGGGAAACCGGGGAGCTGTTTTTT. Its translation: CASSSGQGETGELFF.

The CDR3 DNA is TGCGCCAGCAGTCCCGGGACAGGGTTAAGGCACTATGGCTACACCTTC. This codes for CASSPGTGLRHYGYTF. V and J are TRBV23-1 and TRBJ1-2, with 9 bases aligning to TRBD1. TRBV23-1 is treated as an ORF (open reading frame) with a function not yet certain. The CDR3 has 16 amino acids. V lost 4 bases to trimming and J lost 3 bases; unmatched junction nucleotides: 9.

The rearrangement joins TRBV28 to TRBJ2-7, with 7 bases aligning to TRBD2. The CDR3 sequence is 14 residues long. The J segment lost 3 bases and the V segment lost 6 bases, leaving 8 bases of the junction unmatched. CDR1 is MDHEN, CDR2 SYDVKM, per germline. The CDR3: CASRRVTGGYEQYF. The CDR3 DNA is TGTGCCAGCAGGAGGGTGACGGGAGGCTACGAGCAGTACTTC. The variable domain in full, with the rest retrieved from reference TRBV28 and TRBJ2-7, is DVKVTQSSRYLVKRTGEKVFLECVQDMDHENMFWYRQDPGLGLRLIYFSYDVKMKEKGDIPEGYSVSREKKERFSLILESASTNQTSMYLCASRRVTGGYEQYFGPGTRLTVT.